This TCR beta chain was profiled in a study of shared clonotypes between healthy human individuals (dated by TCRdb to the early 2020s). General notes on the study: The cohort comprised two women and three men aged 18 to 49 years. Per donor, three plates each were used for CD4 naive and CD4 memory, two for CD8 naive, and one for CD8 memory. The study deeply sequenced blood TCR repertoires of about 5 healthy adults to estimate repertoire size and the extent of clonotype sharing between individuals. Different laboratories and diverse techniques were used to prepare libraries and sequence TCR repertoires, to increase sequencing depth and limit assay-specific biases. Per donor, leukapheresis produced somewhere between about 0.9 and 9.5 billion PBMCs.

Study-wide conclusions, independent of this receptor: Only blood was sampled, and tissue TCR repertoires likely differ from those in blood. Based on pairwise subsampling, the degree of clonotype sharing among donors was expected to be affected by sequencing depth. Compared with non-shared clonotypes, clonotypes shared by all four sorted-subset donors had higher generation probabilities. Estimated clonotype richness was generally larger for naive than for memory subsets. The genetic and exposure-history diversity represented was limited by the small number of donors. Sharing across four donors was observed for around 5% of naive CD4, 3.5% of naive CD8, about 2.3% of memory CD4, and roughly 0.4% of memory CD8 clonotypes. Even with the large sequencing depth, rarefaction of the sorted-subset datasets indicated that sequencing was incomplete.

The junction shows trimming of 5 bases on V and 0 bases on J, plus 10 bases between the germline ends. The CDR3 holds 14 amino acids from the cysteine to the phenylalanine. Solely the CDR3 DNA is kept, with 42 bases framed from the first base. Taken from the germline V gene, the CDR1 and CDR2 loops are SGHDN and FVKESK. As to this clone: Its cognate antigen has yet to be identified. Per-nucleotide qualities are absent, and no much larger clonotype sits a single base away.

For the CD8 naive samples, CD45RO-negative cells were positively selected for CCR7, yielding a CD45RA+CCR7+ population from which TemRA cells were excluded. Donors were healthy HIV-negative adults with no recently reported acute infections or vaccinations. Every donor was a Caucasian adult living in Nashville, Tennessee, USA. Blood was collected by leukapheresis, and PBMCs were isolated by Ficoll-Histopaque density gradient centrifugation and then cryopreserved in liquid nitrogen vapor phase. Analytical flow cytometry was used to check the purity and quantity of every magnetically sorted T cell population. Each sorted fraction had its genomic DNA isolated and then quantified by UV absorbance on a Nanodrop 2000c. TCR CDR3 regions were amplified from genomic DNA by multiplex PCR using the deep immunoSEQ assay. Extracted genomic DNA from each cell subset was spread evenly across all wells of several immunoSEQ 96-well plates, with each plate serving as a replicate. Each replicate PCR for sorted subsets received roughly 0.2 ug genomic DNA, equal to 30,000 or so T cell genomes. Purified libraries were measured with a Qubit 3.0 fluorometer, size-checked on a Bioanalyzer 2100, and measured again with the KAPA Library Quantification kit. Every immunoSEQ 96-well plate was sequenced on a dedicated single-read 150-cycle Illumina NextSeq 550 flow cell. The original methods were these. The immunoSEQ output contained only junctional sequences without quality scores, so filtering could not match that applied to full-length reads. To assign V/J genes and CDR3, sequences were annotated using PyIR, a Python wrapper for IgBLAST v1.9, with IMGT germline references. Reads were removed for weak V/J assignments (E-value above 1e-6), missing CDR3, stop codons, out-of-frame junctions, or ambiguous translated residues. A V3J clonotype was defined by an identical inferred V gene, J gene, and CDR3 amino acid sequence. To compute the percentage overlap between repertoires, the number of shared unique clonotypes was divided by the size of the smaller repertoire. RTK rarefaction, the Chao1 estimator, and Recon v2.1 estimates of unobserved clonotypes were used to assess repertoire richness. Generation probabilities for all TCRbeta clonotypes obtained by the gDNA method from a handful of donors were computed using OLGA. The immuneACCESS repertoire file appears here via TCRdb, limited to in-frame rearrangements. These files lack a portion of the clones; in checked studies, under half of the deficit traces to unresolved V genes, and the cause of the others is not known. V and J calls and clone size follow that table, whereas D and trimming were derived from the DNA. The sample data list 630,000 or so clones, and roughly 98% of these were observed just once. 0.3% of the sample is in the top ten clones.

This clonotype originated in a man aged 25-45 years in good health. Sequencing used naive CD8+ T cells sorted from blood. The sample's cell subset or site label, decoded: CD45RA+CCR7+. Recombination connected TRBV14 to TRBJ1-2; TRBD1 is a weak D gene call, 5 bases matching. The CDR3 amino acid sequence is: CASSVVTANYGYTF. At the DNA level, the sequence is TGTGCCAGCAGCGTCGTGACAGCTAACTATGGCTACACCTTC.